This T cell receptor beta chain stems from a study of memory CD4+ T cells and cytomegalovirus serostatus. Single viable CD3+CD4+CD8-CD45RO+ cells were sorted as the memory CD4+ T cells. Serostatus was set by detecting CMV pp150, pp28, p38, p52 IgG. The ends were cut back, 1 base at V and 4 bases at J, with 13 bases in the middle. CDR1 is MNHNS and CDR2 is SASEGT in the germline V gene. CDR3 length: 15 amino acids. The table came from immunoSEQ multiplex PCR; TCRdb's copy has only in-frame clones and leaves some out. Among 50,000 to 70,000 clones listed, 70% to 80% were seen once. The rearrangement joins TRBV6-1 to TRBJ1-1; D is unclear. The receptor comes from an adult in good health and CMV-seropositive. Sequenced input: memory CD4+ T cells from blood. DNA for the CDR3: TGTGCCAGCAGTGAAGGTTGGGGTGGAGTCACTGAAGCTTTCTTT. It specifies CASSEGWGGVTEAFF.